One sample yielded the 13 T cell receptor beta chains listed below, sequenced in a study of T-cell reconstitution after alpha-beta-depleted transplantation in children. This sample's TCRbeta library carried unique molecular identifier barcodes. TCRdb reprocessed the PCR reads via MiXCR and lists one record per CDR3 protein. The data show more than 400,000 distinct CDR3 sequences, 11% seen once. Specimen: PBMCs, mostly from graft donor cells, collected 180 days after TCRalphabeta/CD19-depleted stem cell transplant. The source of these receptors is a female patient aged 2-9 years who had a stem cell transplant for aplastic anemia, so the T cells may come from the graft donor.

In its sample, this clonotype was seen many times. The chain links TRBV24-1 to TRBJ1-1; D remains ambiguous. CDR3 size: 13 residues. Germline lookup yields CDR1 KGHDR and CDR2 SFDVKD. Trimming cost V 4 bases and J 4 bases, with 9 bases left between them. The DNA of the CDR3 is TGTGCCACCAGTGAGCCCTGGGGCACTGAAGCTTTCTTT. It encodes CATSEPWGTEAFF.

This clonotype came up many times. The CDR3 sequence is CASRDTSGRGGYEQYF. The CDR3 DNA follows: TGTGCCAGCAGAGATACTAGCGGGAGAGGAGGCTACGAGCAGTACTTC. The chain joins TRBV6-1 to TRBJ2-7; 11 bases are a match to TRBD2. The CDR3 totals 16 residues. Trimming removed 6 bases from V and 3 bases from J; junction bases left unmatched: 10. Germline CDR1 and CDR2: MNHNS and SASEGT.

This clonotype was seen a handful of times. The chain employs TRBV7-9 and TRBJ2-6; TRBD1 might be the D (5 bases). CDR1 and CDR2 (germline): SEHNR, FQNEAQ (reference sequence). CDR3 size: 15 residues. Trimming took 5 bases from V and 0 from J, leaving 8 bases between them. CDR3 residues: CASSTDSSGANVLTF. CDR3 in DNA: TGTGCCAGCAGCACTGACAGCTCTGGGGCCAACGTCCTGACTTTC.

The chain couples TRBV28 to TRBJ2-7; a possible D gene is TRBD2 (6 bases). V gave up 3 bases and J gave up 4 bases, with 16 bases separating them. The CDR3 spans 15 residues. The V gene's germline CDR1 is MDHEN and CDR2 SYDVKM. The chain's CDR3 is CASSFPVTGGYEQYF. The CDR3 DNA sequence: TGTGCCAGCAGTTTTCCGGTTACCGGGGGTTACGAGCAGTACTTC.

DNA of the CDR3: TGTGCCAGCTCACCATCTAGCGGCACAGATACGCAGTATTTT. Protein product: CASSPSSGTDTQYF. This chain uses TRBV18 with TRBJ2-3, with D possibly TRBD2 on 6 matching bases. V gave up 2 bases and J gave up 1 base, with 7 bases separating them. The CDR3 contains 14 residues. Germline CDR1 and CDR2: KGHSH and LQKENI.

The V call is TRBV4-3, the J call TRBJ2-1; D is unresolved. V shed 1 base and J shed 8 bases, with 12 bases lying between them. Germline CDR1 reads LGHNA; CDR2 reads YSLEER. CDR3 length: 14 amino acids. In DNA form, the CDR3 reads TGCGCCAGCAGCCAAGGAATAGGTGCCCATGAGCAGTTCTTC. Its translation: CASSQGIGAHEQFF.

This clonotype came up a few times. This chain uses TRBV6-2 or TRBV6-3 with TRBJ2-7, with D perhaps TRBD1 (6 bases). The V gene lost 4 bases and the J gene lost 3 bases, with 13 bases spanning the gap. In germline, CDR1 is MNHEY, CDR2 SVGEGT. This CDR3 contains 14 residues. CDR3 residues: CASSFRGGHYEQYF. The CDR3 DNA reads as TGTGCCAGCAGTTTTAGAGGGGGACACTACGAGCAGTACTTC.

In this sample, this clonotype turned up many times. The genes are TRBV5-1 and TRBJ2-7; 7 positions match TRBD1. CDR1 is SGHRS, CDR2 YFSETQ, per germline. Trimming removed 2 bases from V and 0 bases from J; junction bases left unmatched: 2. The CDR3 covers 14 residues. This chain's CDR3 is CASSFWDSSYEQYF. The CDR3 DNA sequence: TGCGCCAGCAGCTTCTGGGACAGCTCCTACGAGCAGTACTTC. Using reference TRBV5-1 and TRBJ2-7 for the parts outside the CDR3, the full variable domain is KAGVTQTPRYLIKTRGQQVTLSCSPISGHRSVSWYQQTPGQGLQFLFEYFSETQRNKGNFPGRFSGRQFSNSRSEMNVSTLELGDSALYLCASSFWDSSYEQYFGPGTRLTVT.

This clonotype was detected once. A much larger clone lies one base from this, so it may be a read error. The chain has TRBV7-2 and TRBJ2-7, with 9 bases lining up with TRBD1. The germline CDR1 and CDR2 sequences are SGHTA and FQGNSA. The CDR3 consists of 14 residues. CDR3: CATSYRTGAYEQYF. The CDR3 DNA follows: TGTGCCACCAGCTACCGGACAGGGGCCTACGAGCAGTACTTC. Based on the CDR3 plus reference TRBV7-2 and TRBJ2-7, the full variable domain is GAGVSQSPSNKVTEKGKDVELRCDPISGHTALYWYRQSLGQGLEFLIYFQGNSAPDKSGLPSDRFSAERTGGSVSTLTIQRTQQEDSAVYLCATSYRTGAYEQYFGPGTRLTVT.

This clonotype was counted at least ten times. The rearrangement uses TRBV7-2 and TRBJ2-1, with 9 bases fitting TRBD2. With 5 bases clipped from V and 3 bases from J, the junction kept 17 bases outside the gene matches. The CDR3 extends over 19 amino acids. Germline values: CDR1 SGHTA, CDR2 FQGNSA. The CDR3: CASSQTRSFSREGYNEQFF. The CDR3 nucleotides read TGTGCCAGCAGCCAAACCCGAAGTTTCTCGCGGGAGGGCTACAATGAGCAGTTCTTC.

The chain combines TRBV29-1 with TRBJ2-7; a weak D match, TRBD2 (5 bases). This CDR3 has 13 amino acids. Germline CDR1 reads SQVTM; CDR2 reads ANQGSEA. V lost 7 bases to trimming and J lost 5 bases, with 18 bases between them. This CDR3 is CSASPLRGNEQYV. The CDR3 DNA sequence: TGCAGCGCCTCTCCCCTCAGAGGGAACGAGCAGTACGTC.

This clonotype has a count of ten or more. In DNA form, the CDR3 reads TGCGCCAGCACCCCTAATGCCCGAGGGGACACTGAAGCTTTCTTT. This gives the protein CASTPNARGDTEAFF. The J gene is TRBJ1-1, the V gene TRBV5-1, with a tentative D call TRBD1 (5 bases). The CDR3 sequence is 15 residues long. Trimming removed 6 bases at V and 3 bases at J, with 18 bases between. Germline CDR1 is SGHRS and CDR2 is YFSETQ.

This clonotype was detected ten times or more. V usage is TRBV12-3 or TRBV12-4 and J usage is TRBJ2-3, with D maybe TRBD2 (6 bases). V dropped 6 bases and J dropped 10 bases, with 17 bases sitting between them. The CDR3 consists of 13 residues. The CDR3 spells CASRNRGWDPQYF. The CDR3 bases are TGTGCCAGCAGAAACCGGGGGTGGGACCCGCAGTATTTT.